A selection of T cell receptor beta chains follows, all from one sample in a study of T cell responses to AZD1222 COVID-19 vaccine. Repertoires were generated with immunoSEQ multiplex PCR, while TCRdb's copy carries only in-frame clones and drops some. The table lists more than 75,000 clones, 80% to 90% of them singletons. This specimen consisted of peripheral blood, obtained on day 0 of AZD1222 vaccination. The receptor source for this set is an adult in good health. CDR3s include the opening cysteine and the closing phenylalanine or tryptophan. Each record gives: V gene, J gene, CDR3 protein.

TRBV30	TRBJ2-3	CAWSVRDGGLGDTQYF
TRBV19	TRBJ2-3	CASSMGDRVLTDTQYF
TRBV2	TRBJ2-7	CASRNDRGRQTYEQYF
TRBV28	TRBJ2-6	CASSLGGHLSGANVLTF
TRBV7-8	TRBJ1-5	CASSLGVGRQGNQPQHF
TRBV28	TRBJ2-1	CGASGYNEQFF
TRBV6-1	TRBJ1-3	CASSEAYQGNGNTIYF
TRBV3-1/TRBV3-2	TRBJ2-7	CASSAFGTGTRPNYEQYF
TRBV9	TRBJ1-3	CASSAEDRGRLVGNTIYF
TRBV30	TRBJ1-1	CAWRNPTEVGGTEAFF
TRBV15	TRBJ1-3	CATSRDRTVTSGNTIYF
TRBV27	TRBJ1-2	CASSLSTNYGYTF
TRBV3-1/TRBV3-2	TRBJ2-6	CASSLGTGSGANVLTF
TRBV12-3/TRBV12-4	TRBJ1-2	CASSFSLNYGYTF
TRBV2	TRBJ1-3	CASRQGTGNTIYF
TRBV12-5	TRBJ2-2	CASGLDLTTGFTGELFF
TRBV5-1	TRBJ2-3	CASSLRARRTDTQYF
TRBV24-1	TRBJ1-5	CATSRGQGPQHF
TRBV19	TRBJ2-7	CASSINSGEGTEQYF
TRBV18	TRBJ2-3	CASSRDLPSTDTQYF
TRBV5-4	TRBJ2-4	CASSFGQDHRIDIQYF
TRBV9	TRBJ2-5	CASSVSPGQGETQYF
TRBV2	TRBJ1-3	CARETGRSGNTIYF
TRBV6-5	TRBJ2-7	CASSGGPLEQYF
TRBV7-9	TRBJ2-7	CASSFARDGLEQYF
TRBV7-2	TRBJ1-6	CASSARQGNNSPLHF
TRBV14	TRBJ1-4	CASSQVNGMVFF
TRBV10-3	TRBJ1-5	CAISESGVGNQPQHF
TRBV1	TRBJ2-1	CTSTPSSQQGSIPTMVGNNEQFF
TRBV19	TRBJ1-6	CASTDISYNSPLHF
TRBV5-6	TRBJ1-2	CASSYGTGAVSGYTF
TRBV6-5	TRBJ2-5	CASSYSERRGETQYF
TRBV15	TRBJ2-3	CATSRAAFTDTQYF
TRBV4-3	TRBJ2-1	CASSQDWTGGNEQFF
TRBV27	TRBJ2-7	CASSYDRGLYEQYF
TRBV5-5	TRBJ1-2	CASIKAGTTNYGYTF
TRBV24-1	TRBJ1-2	CATSDGRADRGLPFPGYTF
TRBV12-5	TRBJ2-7	CASGLPTGHSYEQYF
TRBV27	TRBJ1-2	CASSSVDRAVYGYTF
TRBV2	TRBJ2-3	CAGHRDRRFTQYF
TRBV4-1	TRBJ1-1	CASSLVLDSWGPEAFF
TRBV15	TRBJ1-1	CATSTGRAEDTEAFF
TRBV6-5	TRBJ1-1	CASTRQGEAFF
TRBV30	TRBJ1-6	CAWSRSSYNSPLHF
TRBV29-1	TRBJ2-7	CSAGQGFSYEQYF
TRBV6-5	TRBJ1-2	CASSYSLTGVHGYTF